This TCR beta chain originates from a study of metastatic and nonmetastatic thyroid tumors. Across the whole study: The study looked at repertoires side by side in blood and in tumor or nodule tissue from malignant and benign thyroid patients.

In the original analysis: A classifier of distant metastasis in papillary thyroid cancer was built from CDR3 differences (across clinicopathological groups). TCRdb reanalyzed the PCR reads with MiXCR. These V and J calls derive from TCRdb rather than the authors' analysis. Counted here are 12,000 to 15,000 clones, less than 30% occurring once; the ten biggest clones make up roughly 9.8%. Ahead of thyroid surgery, no patient had received treatment of any kind. Study-wide results and limits: The reported finding was significantly higher TCR beta diversity in malignant thyroid tumors relative to benign nodules, in blood and tumor.

This clone showed up just a few times. The antigen remains undetermined. The CDR3 sequence is 15 residues long. The germline gives CDR1 MNHEY, CDR2 SMNVEV (reference sequence). V dropped 4 bases and J dropped 4 bases, with 13 bases sitting between them. Sequenced sample: tumor tissue. The chain is built from TRBV27 and TRBJ2-2, with D perhaps matching TRBD2 (7 bases). This receptor was obtained from a female donor with papillary thyroid cancer or a benign thyroid nodule (not recorded which). Some clones in this sample may be carry-over from other donors' samples. This CDR3 is CASSYGGLVTGELFF. In DNA, the CDR3 is TGTGCCAGCAGTTACGGGGGGCTCGTCACCGGGGAGCTGTTTTTT.